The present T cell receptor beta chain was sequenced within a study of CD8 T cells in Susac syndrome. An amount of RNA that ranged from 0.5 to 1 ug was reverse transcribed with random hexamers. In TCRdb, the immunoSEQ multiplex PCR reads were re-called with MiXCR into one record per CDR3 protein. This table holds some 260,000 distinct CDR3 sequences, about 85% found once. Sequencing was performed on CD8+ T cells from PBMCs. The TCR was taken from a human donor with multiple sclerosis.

CDR3 DNA sequence: TGTGCCAGCAGCTCCCAAACTAGAGGCGAGCAGTACTTC. This sequence encodes CASSSQTRGEQYF. The V call is TRBV13, the J call TRBJ2-7, with D perhaps TRBD2 (5 bases). CDR3 length: 13 amino acids. Germline V lookup: CDR1 PRHDT, CDR2 FYEKMQ (reference sequence). Deletions cut 4 bases from V and 6 bases from J, with 13 bases between.